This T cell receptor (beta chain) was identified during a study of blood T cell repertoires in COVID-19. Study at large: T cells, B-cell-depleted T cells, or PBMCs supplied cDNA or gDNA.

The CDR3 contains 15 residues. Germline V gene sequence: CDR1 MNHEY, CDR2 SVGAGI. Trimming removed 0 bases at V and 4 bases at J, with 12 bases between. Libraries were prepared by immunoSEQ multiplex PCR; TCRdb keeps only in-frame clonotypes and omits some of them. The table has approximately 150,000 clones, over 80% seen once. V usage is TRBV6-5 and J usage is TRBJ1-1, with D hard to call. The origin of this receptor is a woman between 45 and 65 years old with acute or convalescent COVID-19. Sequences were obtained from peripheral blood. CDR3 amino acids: CASSYSRDSGTEAFF. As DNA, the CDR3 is TGTGCCAGCAGTTACTCGAGGGATAGTGGCACTGAAGCTTTCTTT.